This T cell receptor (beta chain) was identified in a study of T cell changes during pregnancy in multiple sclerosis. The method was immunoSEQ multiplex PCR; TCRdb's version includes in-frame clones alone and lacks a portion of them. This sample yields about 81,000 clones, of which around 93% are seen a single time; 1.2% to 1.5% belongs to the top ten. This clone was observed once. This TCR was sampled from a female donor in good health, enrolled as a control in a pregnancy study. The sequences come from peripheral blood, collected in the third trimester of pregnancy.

CDR3: CSVSGQPNTGELFF. CDR3 in DNA: TGCAGCGTATCGGGACAGCCGAACACCGGGGAGCTGTTTTTT. This sequence joins TRBV29-1 and TRBJ2-2, with TRBD1 matching 7 bases. In germline, CDR1 is SQVTM, CDR2 ANQGSEA. CDR3 length: 14 amino acids. Germline trimming cut 6 bases from V and 0 bases from J; bases unmatched to any gene: 4.